The present T cell receptor beta chain was sequenced within a study of T cell repertoires in cytomegalovirus infection. TCRdb re-derived calls from the reads in MiXCR, one entry per CDR3 protein. The sample consists of around 69,000 distinct CDR3 sequences, approximately 20% of them appearing once. In the case of this clonotype: Its cognate antigen is unknown.

This sequence originates from a human donor in good health (CMV status not recorded). Some clones in this sample may be carry-over from other donors' samples. The sample in question was CD8+ T cells from cultured PBMCs, obtained from culture after CMV antigen stimulation.

CDR3 coding DNA: TGTGCCAGCAGCTCATCAGGGGGCGGCAATCAGCCCCAGCATTTT. Its protein is CASSSSGGGNQPQHF. This chain uses TRBV7-6 with TRBJ1-5; 8 bases are shared with TRBD1. Germline CDR1 is SGHVS and CDR2 is FNYEAQ. Trimming at V came to 4 bases and at J to 2 bases, leaving 4 bases not matched to a gene. This CDR3 has 15 amino acids.